Presented here are 30 T cell receptor beta chains from one specimen sequenced in a study of blood T cell repertoires in COVID-19. Clones were read by immunoSEQ multiplex PCR, and TCRdb kept only the in-frame ones, dropping some. This table holds 75,000 to 100,000 clones, 80% to 90% found once. The sequenced sample was peripheral blood. These receptors all come from a human donor with acute or convalescent COVID-19. The donor label of this sample is uncertain.

The chain recombines TRBV19 with TRBJ2-5, with D possibly TRBD2 on 6 matching bases. Trimming took 3 bases from V and 0 from J, leaving 11 bases between them. CDR3 length: 15 amino acids. Germline V CDR1 and CDR2: LNHDA, SQIVND (reference sequence). DNA for the CDR3: TGTGCCAGTAGTATCGGGGGTACGAACCAAGAGACCCAGTACTTC. The encoded protein is CASSIGGTNQETQYF. Complete variable domain (other parts from reference TRBV19 and TRBJ2-5): DGGITQSPKYLFRKEGQNVTLSCEQNLNHDAMYWYRQDPGQGLRLIYYSQIVNDFQKGDIAEGYSVSREKKESFPLTVTSAQKNPTAFYLCASSIGGTNQETQYFGPGTRLLVL.

V is TRBV18 and J is TRBJ2-2, with 11 bases identical to TRBD2. CDR3 length: 16 amino acids. Trimming took 4 bases from V and 2 from J; bases not matched to a gene: 3. Germline V gene lookup returns CDR1 KGHSH and CDR2 LQKENI. The CDR3, as DNA: TGTGCCAGCTCACGGGGACTAGCGGATAACACCGGGGAGCTGTTTTTT. The encoded protein is CASSRGLADNTGELFF.

This sequence joins TRBV7-8 and TRBJ1-1; the D is unclear. Germline-derived CDR1 and CDR2 are SGHVS and FQNEAQ. This CDR3 contains 16 residues. Trimming removed 5 bases at V and 0 bases at J, with 16 bases between. CDR3 DNA sequence: TGTGCCAGCAGCCTTACCCAACAGAGATTGAACACTGAAGCTTTCTTT. This sequence encodes CASSLTQQRLNTEAFF.

This clone has only one observation. The chain couples TRBV19 to TRBJ2-7; tentatively, D is TRBD1 (7 bases). This CDR3 contains 15 residues. In germline, CDR1 is LNHDA, CDR2 SQIVND (reference sequence). V was clipped by 3 bases and J by 2 bases, with 14 bases between them. CDR3: CASSMRDRQTYEQYF. The CDR3 DNA reads as TGTGCCAGTAGTATGCGGGACAGACAAACCTACGAGCAGTACTTC.

The CDR3 nucleotides are TGTGCCAGCAGCGGTAGCGGGGGCTACAATGAGCAGTTCTTC. It encodes CASSGSGGYNEQFF. The chain recombines TRBV7-2 with TRBJ2-1, with 9 bases matching TRBD2. The CDR3 is 14 amino acids. Per germline, CDR1 SGHTA and CDR2 FQGNSA. With V trimmed by 5 bases and J by 3 bases, 2 bases remained unmatched.

The chain combines TRBV29-1 with TRBJ1-2; D might be TRBD1 (5 bases). This CDR3 spans 13 amino acids. Germline V gene data show CDR1 as SQVTM and CDR2 as ANQGSEA. V was clipped by 5 bases and J by 3 bases, with 13 bases between them. In nucleotides, the CDR3 is TGCAGCGTTCGGCTCGGGGGAGACTATGGCTACACCTTC. Its protein product is CSVRLGGDYGYTF.

The chain combines TRBV5-6 with TRBJ1-1; no clear D gene. Germline V gene data show CDR1 as SGHDT and CDR2 as YYEEEE. Trimming took off 1 base at V and 7 bases at J, with 23 bases between the two ends. This CDR3 has 17 amino acids. Here the CDR3 reads CASSLRTLRHLGVEAFF. CDR3 nucleotide sequence: TGTGCCAGCAGCTTGCGCACTCTCCGCCACCTCGGGGTTGAAGCTTTCTTT. Variable domain in full (rest from reference TRBV5-6 and TRBJ1-1): DAGVTQSPTHLIKTRGQQVTLRCSPKSGHDTVSWYQQALGQGPQFIFQYYEEEERQRGNFPDRFSGHQFPNYSSELNVNALLLGDSALYLCASSLRTLRHLGVEAFFGQGTRLTVV.

The V gene is TRBV27, the J gene TRBJ1-4; TRBD1 matches at 7 bases. V lost 2 bases, J lost 12 bases, and 15 bases stayed unmatched. This CDR3 is built from 16 residues. Per germline, CDR1 MNHEY and CDR2 SMNVEV (reference sequence). The CDR3 loop reads CASSLAVRQGHEELFF. The CDR3 DNA is TGTGCCAGCAGTTTAGCGGTCCGACAGGGTCACGAAGAACTGTTTTTT.

The chain joins TRBV7-8 to TRBJ2-7; D perhaps matches TRBD2 (5 bases). Germline V lookup: CDR1 SGHVS, CDR2 FQNEAQ. This CDR3 region has 15 residues. The ends were cut back, 6 bases at V and 3 bases at J, with 18 bases in the middle. The CDR3 nucleotides read TGTGCCAGCAGAGTAGTAGAGGGATGGGACTACGAGCAGTACTTC. It encodes CASRVVEGWDYEQYF.

The chain has TRBV10-3 and TRBJ2-2; D is unresolved. V gave up 0 bases and J gave up 0 bases, with 5 bases separating them. CDR3 length: 15 amino acids. The germline gives CDR1 ENHRY, CDR2 SYGVKD. CDR3 DNA sequence: TGTGCCATCAGTGAGTCGGGCCCGAACACCGGGGAGCTGTTTTTT. Residues: CAISESGPNTGELFF.

The chain couples TRBV28 to TRBJ2-7; D is undetermined. The length of the CDR3 is 12 residues. Looked up from germline, CDR1 is MDHEN and CDR2 is SYDVKM. Trimming removed 6 bases at V and 7 bases at J, with 13 bases between. CDR3 protein: CASSQRLGEQYF. The CDR3 nucleotides are TGTGCCAGCAGCCAGAGACTCGGAGAGCAGTACTTC.

A few counts support this clone. V usage is TRBV7-9 and J usage is TRBJ1-3, with 8 positions matching TRBD1. The CDR3 extends over 16 amino acids. The germline V gene encodes CDR1 SEHNR and CDR2 FQNEAQ (reference sequence). Trimming took 0 bases from V and 4 from J; bases not matched to a gene: 5. CDR3 nucleotide sequence: TGTGCCAGCAGCTTAGCGAAGACAGGGGTGGGAAACACCATATATTTT. It encodes CASSLAKTGVGNTIYF.

This chain uses TRBV6-5 with TRBJ1-6; D might be TRBD1 (6 bases). Germline loops: CDR1 MNHEY, CDR2 SVGAGI. The CDR3 is made up of 14 amino acids. V lost 6 bases and J 7 bases, leaving 13 bases between the germline ends. Here the CDR3 DNA reads TGTGCCAGCAGCATCGGACAGTCCAATTCACCCCTCCACTTT. Protein product: CASSIGQSNSPLHF.

The genes are TRBV7-3 and TRBJ2-2; D is unresolved. V dropped 4 bases and J dropped 6 bases, with 6 bases sitting between them. Germline CDR1 and CDR2: SGHTA and FQGTGA. The CDR3 is made up of 12 amino acids. CDR3 sequence (DNA): TGTGCCAGCAGCTGGCCTGCCGGGGAGCTGTTTTTT. This codes for CASSWPAGELFF.

V usage is TRBV6-2 or TRBV6-3 and J usage is TRBJ2-3; 7 positions agree with TRBD2. This CDR3 region has 14 residues. V lost 0 bases and J lost 3; bases outside the gene matches: 0. Germline CDR1 is MNHEY and CDR2 is SVGEGT. CDR3 in amino acids: CASSYSGGTDTQYF. CDR3 nucleotide sequence: TGTGCCAGCAGTTACTCGGGGGGGACAGATACGCAGTATTTT.

The V call is TRBV5-1, the J call TRBJ2-1; D is ambiguous. The V gene's germline CDR1 is SGHRS and CDR2 YFSETQ. Trimming left V 5 bases short and J 5 bases short, with 14 bases between. The CDR3 is 14 amino acids. The CDR3 sequence: CASREEASNNEQFF. CDR3 nucleotides: TGCGCCAGCAGAGAGGAAGCAAGTAACAATGAGCAGTTCTTC.

This clone showed up just once. The V gene is TRBV6-7, the J gene TRBJ2-3; TRBD2 agrees at 12 bases. TRBV6-7 is an ORF, with its function uncertain. The trim removed 4 bases at V and 4 bases at J, leaving 6 bases unmatched. The CDR3 spans 16 residues. As DNA, the CDR3 is TGTGCCAGCAGTTCCCCCCTAGCGGGGGGGGCAGATACGCAGTATTTT. This encodes CASSSPLAGGADTQYF.

The chain couples TRBV7-2 to TRBJ1-1; D is undetermined. Germline V lookup: CDR1 SGHTA, CDR2 FQGNSA. The V end lost 3 bases, the J end lost 0 bases, and 14 bases lay between the germline ends. The CDR3 length is 16 residues. CDR3 in DNA: TGTGCCAGCAGCTTCAGAGGGCGACCTGTGAACACTGAAGCTTTCTTT. It yields the protein CASSFRGRPVNTEAFF.

CDR3 amino acids: CASSGGAGESGYTF. CDR3 sequence (DNA): TGTGCCAGCAGTGGTGGGGCCGGAGAGTCTGGCTACACCTTC. The chain has TRBV2 and TRBJ1-2, with a possible D match to TRBD1 (5 bases). The germline CDR1 and CDR2 sequences are SNHLY and FYNNEI. Trimming pared 4 bases from V and 7 bases from J, leaving 16 bases between. The CDR3 loop spans 14 amino acids.

The chain carries TRBV4-1 and TRBJ2-2; 7 bases align to TRBD1. Trimming took 4 bases from V and 4 from J; bases not matched to a gene: 3. The germline V gene has CDR1 MGHRA and CDR2 YSYEKL. The CDR3 has 14 amino acids. CDR3 nucleotide sequence: TGCGCCAGCAGCCTCCAGGGGGTCACCGGGGAGCTGTTTTTT. This gives the protein CASSLQGVTGELFF.

The chain is built from TRBV5-5 and TRBJ1-5; 8 positions match TRBD1. The CDR3 spans 16 residues. V lost 0 bases, J lost 6 bases, and 8 bases stayed unmatched. Germline V CDR1 and CDR2: SGHKS, YYEKEE (reference sequence). The CDR3 bases are TGTGCCAGCAGCTTGGGACAGGGGATCCCTAGTCAGCCCCAGCATTTT. Its translation: CASSLGQGIPSQPQHF.

The rearrangement joins TRBV11-2 to TRBJ1-2; weak D call: TRBD1 (5 bases). V gave up 0 bases and J gave up 4 bases, with 15 bases separating them. This CDR3 has 16 residues. The germline V gene has CDR1 SGHAT and CDR2 FQNNGV. Here the CDR3 reads CASSLDSRQSGYGYTF. CDR3 in DNA: TGTGCCAGCAGCTTAGATTCCAGACAGAGTGGCTATGGCTACACCTTC.

This clone occurred once. The V and J genes are TRBV7-2 and TRBJ2-2; 7 bases align to TRBD2. Germline trimming cut 5 bases from V and 2 bases from J; bases unmatched to any gene: 8. The germline V gene encodes CDR1 SGHTA and CDR2 FQGNSA. The CDR3 is 16 amino acids. The CDR3 DNA follows: TGTGCCAGCAGCCCCCACCCGGGGGGTAACACCGGGGAGCTGTTTTTT. It is translated as CASSPHPGGNTGELFF.

The rearrangement uses TRBV3-1 (or the pseudogene TRBV3-2) and TRBJ1-1; 9 bases are shared with TRBD1. Germline CDR1 is LGHDT and CDR2 is YNNKEL (reference sequence). There are 18 residues in the CDR3. V lost 3 bases and J lost 0; bases outside the gene matches: 11. CDR3 sequence reads: CASSHNPGQGGMNTEAFF. The CDR3 bases are TGTGCCAGCAGCCATAATCCGGGACAGGGAGGGATGAACACTGAAGCTTTCTTT.

V usage is TRBV3-1 (or the pseudogene TRBV3-2) and J usage is TRBJ2-3, with TRBD2 identical over 12 bases. The CDR3 has 17 amino acids. Unmatched junction bases numbered 9, after V lost 4 bases and J lost 4 bases. CDR1 and CDR2 from the germline V gene are LGHDT and YNNKEL (reference sequence). The CDR3 is CASSLTPGLAGSDTQYF. The CDR3 nucleotides are TGTGCCAGCAGCCTCACCCCGGGACTAGCGGGTTCAGATACGCAGTATTTT.

The chain combines TRBV5-1 with TRBJ1-1; D is possibly TRBD1 (5 bases). Germline-derived CDR1 and CDR2 are SGHRS and YFSETQ. The length of the CDR3 is 11 residues. The V end was cut by 0 bases, the J end by 8 bases, with 5 bases between. CDR3 residues: CASSLGTEAFF. The CDR3 bases are TGCGCCAGCAGCTTGGGGACAGAAGCTTTCTTT.

The rearrangement links TRBV19 to TRBJ1-1; perhaps TRBD1 as D (6 bases). Germline CDR1 LNHDA, CDR2 SQIVND (reference sequence). Trimming took 9 bases from V and 0 from J, leaving 17 bases between them. The CDR3 sequence is 15 residues long. CDR3 loop: CASTWTDFMNTEAFF. The DNA for the CDR3 is TGTGCCAGCACTTGGACAGACTTCATGAACACTGAAGCTTTCTTT.

The chain carries TRBV6-2 or TRBV6-3 and TRBJ2-5; TRBD1 agrees at 8 bases. V shed 2 bases and J 5 bases; nucleotides not matched to a gene: 19. The V gene's germline CDR1 is MNHEY and CDR2 SVGEGT. The CDR3 extends over 19 amino acids. CDR3 bases: TGTGCCAGCAGTTACCCTAAGACCCCGGACAGGGTTAAGCGGGAGACCCAGTACTTC. Protein: CASSYPKTPDRVKRETQYF.

The CDR3 loop reads CSVTGWGAQETQYF. CDR3 in DNA: TGCAGCGTGACAGGGTGGGGGGCCCAAGAGACCCAGTACTTC. V usage is TRBV29-1 and J usage is TRBJ2-5; the D gene is possibly TRBD1 (7 bases). The CDR3 loop spans 14 amino acids. Trimming shortened V by 6 bases and J by 1 base, and 15 bases separated the two germline ends. The germline gives CDR1 SQVTM, CDR2 ANQGSEA.

The chain employs TRBV29-1 and TRBJ2-7, with TRBD2 identical over 7 bases. The CDR3 is 11 residues long. The germline V gene has CDR1 SQVTM and CDR2 ANQGSEA. J gave up 4 bases and V 4 bases, and 1 base lay outside the gene matches. The CDR3 loop reads CSVAGGYEQYF. For the CDR3, the DNA is TGCAGCGTTGCCGGGGGGTACGAGCAGTACTTC.